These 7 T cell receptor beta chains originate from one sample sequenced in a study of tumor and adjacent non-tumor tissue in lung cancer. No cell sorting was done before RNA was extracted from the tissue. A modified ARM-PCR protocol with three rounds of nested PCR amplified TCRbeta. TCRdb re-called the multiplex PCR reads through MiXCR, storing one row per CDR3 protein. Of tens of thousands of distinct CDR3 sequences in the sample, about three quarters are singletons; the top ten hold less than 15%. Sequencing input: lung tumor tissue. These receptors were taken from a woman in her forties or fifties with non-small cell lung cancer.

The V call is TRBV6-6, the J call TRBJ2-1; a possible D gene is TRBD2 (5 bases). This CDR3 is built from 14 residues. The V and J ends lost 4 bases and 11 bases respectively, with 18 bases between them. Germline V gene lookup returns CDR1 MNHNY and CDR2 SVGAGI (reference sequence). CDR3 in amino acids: CASSFSISGSKQFF. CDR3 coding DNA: TGTGCCAGCAGTTTTTCGATCAGTGGGAGTAAGCAGTTCTTC.

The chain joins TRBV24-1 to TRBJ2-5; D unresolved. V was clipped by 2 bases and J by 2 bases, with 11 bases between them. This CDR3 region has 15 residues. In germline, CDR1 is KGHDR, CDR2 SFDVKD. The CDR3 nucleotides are TGTGCCACCAGTGATTCAAGGACGGGTCAAGAGACCCAGTACTTC. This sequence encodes CATSDSRTGQETQYF.

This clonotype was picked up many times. CDR3 protein: CATSDHDGWEPQHF. The CDR3 nucleotides are TGTGCCACCAGTGATCACGACGGTTGGGAGCCCCAGCATTTT. The rearrangement joins TRBV24-1 to TRBJ1-5; D is uncertain. The CDR3 loop spans 14 amino acids. V was shortened by 3 bases and J by 8 bases, with 13 bases between the two germline ends. Germline V gives CDR1 KGHDR, CDR2 SFDVKD.

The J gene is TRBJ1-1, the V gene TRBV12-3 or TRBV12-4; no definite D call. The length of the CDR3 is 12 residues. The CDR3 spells CTGSWQWTEAFF. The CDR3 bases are TGTACCGGCAGTTGGCAGTGGACTGAAGCTTTCTTT.

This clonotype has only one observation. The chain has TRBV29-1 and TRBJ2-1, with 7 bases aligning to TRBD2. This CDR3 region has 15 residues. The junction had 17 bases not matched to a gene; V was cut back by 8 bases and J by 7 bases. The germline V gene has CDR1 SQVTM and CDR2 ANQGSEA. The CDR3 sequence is CSIVGGSWGGNEQFF. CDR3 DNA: TGCAGCATTGTGGGCGGGAGTTGGGGGGGGAATGAGCAGTTCTTC.

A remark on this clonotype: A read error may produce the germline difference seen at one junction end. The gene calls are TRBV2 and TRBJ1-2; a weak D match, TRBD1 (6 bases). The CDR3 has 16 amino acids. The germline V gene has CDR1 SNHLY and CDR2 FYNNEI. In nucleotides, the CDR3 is TGTGCCAGCAGCCTCTCCGGGGGGGCCTCCGCATATGACTACACCTTC. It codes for CASSLSGGASAYDYTF.

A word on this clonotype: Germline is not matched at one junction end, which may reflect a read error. DNA of the CDR3: TGTGCCTGCAACGTCCCATCCGAGACGGGGGTGGAACATTTC. Translating gives CACNVPSETGVEHF. The rearrangement links TRBV6-5 to TRBJ2-7; D might be TRBD2 (6 bases). The CDR3 spans 14 residues. The germline CDR1 and CDR2 sequences are MNHEY and SVGAGI.